This T cell receptor (beta chain) is from a study of OX40 agonist ivuxolimab in advanced cancers. Study-wide findings and caveats: Partial responders receiving 0.1-3.0 mg/kg showed among the lowest clonal expansion.

About this clone: Its antigen remains unknown.

This table comes from immunoSEQ multiplex PCR, and its TCRdb copy is limited to in-frame clones, with some not included. The sample consists of some 62,000 clones, roughly nine tenths of them appearing once. Unmatched junction bases numbered 4, after V lost 0 bases and J lost 4 bases. This CDR3 is built from 14 residues. Germline CDR1 reads GTSNPN; CDR2 reads SVGIG (reference sequence). Autoimmune disease history or systemic immunosuppression led to patients being barred. Sequencing used CD4+ or CD8+ T cells sorted from blood, obtained in a trial of the OX40 agonist ivuxolimab. The gene calls are TRBV30 and TRBJ2-5; TRBD2 agrees at 8 bases. The TCR comes from an adult with an advanced solid tumor such as melanoma, head and neck, liver or kidney cancer. Here the CDR3 DNA reads TGTGCCTGGAGTGTAACTAGCGGTCGAGAGACCCAGTACTTC. Its protein is CAWSVTSGRETQYF.